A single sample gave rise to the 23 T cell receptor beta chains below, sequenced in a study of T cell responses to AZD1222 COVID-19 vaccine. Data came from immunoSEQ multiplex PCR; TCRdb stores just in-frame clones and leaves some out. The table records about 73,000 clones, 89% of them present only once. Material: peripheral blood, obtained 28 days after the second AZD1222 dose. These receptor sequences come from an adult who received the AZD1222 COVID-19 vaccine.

Here the CDR3 DNA reads TGTGCCAGCAGCACAGTCTCGGTAGGCTACACCTTC. As protein: CASSTVSVGYTF. The chain uses TRBV6-2 or TRBV6-3 and TRBJ1-2; D not certain. The CDR3 runs 12 residues. CDR1 and CDR2 (germline): MNHEY, SVGEGT. V was shortened by 6 bases and J by 8 bases, with 13 bases between the two germline ends.

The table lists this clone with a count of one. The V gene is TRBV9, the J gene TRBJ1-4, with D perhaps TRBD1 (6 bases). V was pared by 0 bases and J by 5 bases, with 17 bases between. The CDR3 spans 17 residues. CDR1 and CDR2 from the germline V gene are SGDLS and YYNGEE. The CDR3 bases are TGTGCCAGCAGCGTAGGGGGGCAGGGCTGGCGAAATGAAAAACTGTTTTTT. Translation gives CASSVGGQGWRNEKLFF.

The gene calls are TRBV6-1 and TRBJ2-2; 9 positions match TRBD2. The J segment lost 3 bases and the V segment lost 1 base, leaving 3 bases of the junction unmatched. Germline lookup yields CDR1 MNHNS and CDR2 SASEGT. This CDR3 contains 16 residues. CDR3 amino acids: CASSEGSGGYTGELFF. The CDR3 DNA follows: TGTGCCAGCAGTGAAGGAAGCGGGGGGTACACCGGGGAGCTGTTTTTT.

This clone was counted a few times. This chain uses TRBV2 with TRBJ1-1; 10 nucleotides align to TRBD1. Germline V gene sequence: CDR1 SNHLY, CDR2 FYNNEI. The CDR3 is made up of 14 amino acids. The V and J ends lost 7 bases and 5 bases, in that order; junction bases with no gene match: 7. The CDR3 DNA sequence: TGTGCCAGCATTCCGACAGGGGGCATTACTGAAGCTTTCTTT. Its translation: CASIPTGGITEAFF.

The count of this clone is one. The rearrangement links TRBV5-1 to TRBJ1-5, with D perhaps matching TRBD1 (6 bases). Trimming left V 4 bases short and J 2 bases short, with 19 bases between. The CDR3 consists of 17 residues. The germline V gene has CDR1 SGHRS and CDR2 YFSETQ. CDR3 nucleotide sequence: TGCGCCAGCAGCCCACAGCCCACAGGGCGAGGCAATCAGCCCCAGCATTTT. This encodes CASSPQPTGRGNQPQHF.

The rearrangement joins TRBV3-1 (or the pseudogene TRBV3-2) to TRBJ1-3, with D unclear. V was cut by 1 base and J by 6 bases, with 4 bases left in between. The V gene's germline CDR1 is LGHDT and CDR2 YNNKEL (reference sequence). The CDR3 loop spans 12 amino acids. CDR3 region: CASSQGVNTIYF. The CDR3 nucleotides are TGTGCCAGCAGCCAAGGGGTAAACACCATATATTTT.

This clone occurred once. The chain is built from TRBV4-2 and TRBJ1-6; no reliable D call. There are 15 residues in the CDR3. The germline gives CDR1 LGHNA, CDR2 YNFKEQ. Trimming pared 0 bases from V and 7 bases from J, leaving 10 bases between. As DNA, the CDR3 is TGTGCCAGCAGCCAAGATTCGGCGGACAATTCACCCCTCCACTTT. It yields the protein CASSQDSADNSPLHF.

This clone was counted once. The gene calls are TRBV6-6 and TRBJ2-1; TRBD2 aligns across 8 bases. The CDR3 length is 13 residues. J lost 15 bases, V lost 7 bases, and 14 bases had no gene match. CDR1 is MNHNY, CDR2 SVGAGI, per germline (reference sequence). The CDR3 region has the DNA TGTGCCAGCATTCCCTCCGCGGGGGGTGTGCCGTTCTTC. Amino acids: CASIPSAGGVPFF.

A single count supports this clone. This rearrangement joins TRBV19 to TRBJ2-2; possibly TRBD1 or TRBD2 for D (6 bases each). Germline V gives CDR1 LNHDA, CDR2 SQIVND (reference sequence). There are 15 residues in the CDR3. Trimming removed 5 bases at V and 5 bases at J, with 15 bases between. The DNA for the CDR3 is TGTGCCAGTAGTTTGGGGGGCTCATGGACCGGGGAGCTGTTTTTT. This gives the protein CASSLGGSWTGELFF.

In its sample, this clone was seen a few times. The DNA of the CDR3 is TGTGCCAGCAGCCCACAGGTTGGGATCCACAATGAGCAGTTCTTC. This codes for CASSPQVGIHNEQFF. V gene TRBV11-1 combines with J gene TRBJ2-1, with D tentatively TRBD1 (5 bases). Germline assignment: CDR1 SGHAT and CDR2 FQDESV (reference sequence). The CDR3 spans 15 residues. Trimming took 5 bases from V and 5 from J, leaving 16 bases between them.

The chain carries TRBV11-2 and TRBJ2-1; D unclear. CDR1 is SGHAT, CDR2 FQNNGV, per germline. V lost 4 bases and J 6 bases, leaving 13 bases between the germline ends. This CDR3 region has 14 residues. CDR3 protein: CASSSWTGRNEQFF. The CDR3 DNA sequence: TGTGCCAGCAGCTCGTGGACCGGGCGCAATGAGCAGTTCTTC.

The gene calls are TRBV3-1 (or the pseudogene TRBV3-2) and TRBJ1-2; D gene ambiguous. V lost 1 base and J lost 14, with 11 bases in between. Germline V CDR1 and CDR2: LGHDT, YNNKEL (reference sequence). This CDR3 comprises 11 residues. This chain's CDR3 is CASSQGMTCTF. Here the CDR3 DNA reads TGTGCCAGCAGCCAAGGGATGACATGTACCTTC.

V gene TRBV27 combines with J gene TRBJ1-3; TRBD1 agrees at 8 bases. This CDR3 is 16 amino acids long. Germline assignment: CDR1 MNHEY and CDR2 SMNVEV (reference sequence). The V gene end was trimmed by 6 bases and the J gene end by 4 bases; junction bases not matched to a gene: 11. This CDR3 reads CASRPFQGAGGNTIYF. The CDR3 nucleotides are TGTGCCAGCAGGCCCTTCCAGGGGGCTGGCGGAAACACCATATATTTT.

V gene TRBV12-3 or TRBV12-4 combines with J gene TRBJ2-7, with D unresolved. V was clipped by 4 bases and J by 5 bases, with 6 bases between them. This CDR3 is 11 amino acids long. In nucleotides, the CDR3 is TGTGCCAGCAGTTCCGGCAACGAGCAGTACGTC. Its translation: CASSSGNEQYV.

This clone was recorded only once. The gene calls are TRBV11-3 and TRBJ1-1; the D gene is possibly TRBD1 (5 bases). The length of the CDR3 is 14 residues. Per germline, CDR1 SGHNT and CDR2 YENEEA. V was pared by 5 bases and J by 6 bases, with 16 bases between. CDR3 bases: TGTGCCAGCAGCGGTAGGACAAGGAGTGCTGAAGCTTTCTTT. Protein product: CASSGRTRSAEAFF.

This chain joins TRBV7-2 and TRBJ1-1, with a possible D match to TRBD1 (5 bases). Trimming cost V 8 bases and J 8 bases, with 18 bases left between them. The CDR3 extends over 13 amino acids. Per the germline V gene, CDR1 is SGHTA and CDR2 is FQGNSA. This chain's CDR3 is CASERFRGWEAFF. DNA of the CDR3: TGTGCCAGCGAACGTTTTAGGGGTTGGGAAGCTTTCTTT.

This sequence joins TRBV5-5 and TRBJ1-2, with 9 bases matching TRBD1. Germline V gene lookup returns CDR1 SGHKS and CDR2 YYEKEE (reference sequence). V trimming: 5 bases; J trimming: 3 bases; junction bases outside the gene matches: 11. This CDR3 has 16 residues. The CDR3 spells CASSLTGTGFDYGYTF. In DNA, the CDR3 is TGTGCCAGCAGTCTGACAGGGACAGGGTTCGACTATGGCTACACCTTC.

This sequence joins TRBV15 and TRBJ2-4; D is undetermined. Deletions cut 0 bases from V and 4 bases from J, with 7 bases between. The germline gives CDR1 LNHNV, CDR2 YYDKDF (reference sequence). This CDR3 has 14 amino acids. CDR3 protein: CATSRDALKNIQYF. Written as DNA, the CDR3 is TGTGCCACCAGCAGAGATGCCCTAAAAAACATTCAGTACTTC.

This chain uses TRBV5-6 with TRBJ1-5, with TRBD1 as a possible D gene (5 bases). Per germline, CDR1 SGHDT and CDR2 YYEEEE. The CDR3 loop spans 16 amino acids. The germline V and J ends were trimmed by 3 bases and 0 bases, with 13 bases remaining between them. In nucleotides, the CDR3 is TGTGCCAGCAGCTCACAGACAGAGAATAGCAATCAGCCCCAGCATTTT. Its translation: CASSSQTENSNQPQHF.

CDR3 sequence: CASSLSAGDEQYF. The CDR3 coding sequence is TGTGCCAGCAGCTTATCAGCCGGGGACGAGCAGTACTTC. The rearrangement uses TRBV7-9 and TRBJ2-7; tentatively, D is TRBD2 (5 bases). Germline V gene lookup returns CDR1 SEHNR and CDR2 FQNEAQ (reference sequence). CDR3 length: 13 amino acids. Deletions cut 2 bases from V and 5 bases from J, with 10 bases between.

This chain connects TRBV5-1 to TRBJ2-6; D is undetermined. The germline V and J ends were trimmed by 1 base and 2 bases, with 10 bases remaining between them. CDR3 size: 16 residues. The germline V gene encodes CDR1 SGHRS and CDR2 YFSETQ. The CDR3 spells CASSLTDSTGANVLTF. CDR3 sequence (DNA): TGCGCCAGCAGCTTGACAGATTCAACTGGGGCCAACGTCCTGACTTTC.

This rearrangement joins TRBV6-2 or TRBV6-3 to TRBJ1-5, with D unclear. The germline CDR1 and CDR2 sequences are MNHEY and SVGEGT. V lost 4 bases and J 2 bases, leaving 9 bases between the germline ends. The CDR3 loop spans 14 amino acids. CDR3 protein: CASSSQFGNQPQHF. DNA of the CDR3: TGTGCCAGCAGTTCCCAATTTGGCAATCAGCCCCAGCATTTT.

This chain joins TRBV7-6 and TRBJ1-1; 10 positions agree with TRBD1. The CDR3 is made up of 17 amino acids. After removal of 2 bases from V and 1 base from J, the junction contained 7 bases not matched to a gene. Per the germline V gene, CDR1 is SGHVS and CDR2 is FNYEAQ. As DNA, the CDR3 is TGTGCCAGCAGCTTAAAGGACAGGGGGGTCCGGAACACTGAAGCTTTCTTT. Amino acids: CASSLKDRGVRNTEAFF.